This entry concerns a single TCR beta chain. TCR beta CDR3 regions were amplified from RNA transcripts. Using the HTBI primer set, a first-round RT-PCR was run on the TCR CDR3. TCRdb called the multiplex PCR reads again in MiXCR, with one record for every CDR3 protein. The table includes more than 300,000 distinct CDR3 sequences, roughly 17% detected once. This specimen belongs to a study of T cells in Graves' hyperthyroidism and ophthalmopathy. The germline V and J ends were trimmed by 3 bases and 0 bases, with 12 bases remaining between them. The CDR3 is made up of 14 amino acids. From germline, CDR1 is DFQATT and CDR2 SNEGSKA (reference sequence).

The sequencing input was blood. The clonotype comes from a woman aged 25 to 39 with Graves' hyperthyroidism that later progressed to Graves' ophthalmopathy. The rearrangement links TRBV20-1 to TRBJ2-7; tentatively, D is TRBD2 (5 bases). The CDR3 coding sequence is TGCAGTGCTAGGAATCCGGGGAGCTCCTACGAGCAGTACTTC. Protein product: CSARNPGSSYEQYF.